This T cell receptor (beta chain) is from a study of CD8+ T cells in alopecia areata. Study background: Tofacitinib was given for 6 to 18 months, then stopped for 6 months. Broader study findings: Normal-skin resident alphabeta T cells also appear among scalp sample sequences.

Specified treatment: oral pan-JAK inhibitor, 5-10 mg twice daily. Patients with alopecia areata provided lesional scalp punch biopsies as well as peripheral blood. The authors extracted RNA and reverse transcribed it into cDNA as the sequencing template. Data came from immunoSEQ multiplex PCR; TCRdb stores just in-frame clones and leaves some out. The sample gives around 200,000 clones, around 56% of which show up once; approximately 0.69% is in the top ten. About this clone: Antigen specificity is unknown.

This TCR derives from a human donor with alopecia areata. The specimen was CD4+ T cells sorted from blood, collected at week 4, from a patient treated with tofacitinib.

CDR3 in DNA: TGTGCCAGCAGCTTAGGCCAGCCGAACACCGGGGAGCTGTTTTTT. Amino acid sequence: CASSLGQPNTGELFF. The chain carries TRBV7-2 and TRBJ2-2; no definite D call. The CDR3 runs to 15 residues. The V end was cut by 1 base, the J end by 0 bases, with 6 bases between. CDR1 SGHTA and CDR2 FQGNSA come from the germline V gene.